This T cell receptor beta chain was identified in a study of human T cells and chemical hapten exposure. Findings of the study overall: High-frequency TCRs, those above 1 in 1000, stayed the same after DPC sensitization.

This clonotype appeared many times. Its antigen remains unknown. The CDR3 is 12 residues long. The germline gives CDR1 SGHAT, CDR2 FQNNGV. The V end lost 5 bases, the J end lost 4 bases, and 8 bases lay between the germline ends. This sample's time point: patch test 2, 6 weeks after DPC sensitization. Specified treatment: therapeutic diphenylcyclopropenone sensitization with weekly scalp DPC. Each CDR3 protein gets one entry after TCRdb re-called the RACE reads with MiXCR. The sample lists 65,000 to 95,000 distinct CDR3 sequences; less than 8.5% were seen once. V gene TRBV11-2 combines with J gene TRBJ2-5; D gene uncertain. Sequencing was performed on whole blood, taken in connection with sensitization to the hapten diphenylcyclopropenone (DPC). This TCR was recovered from a woman aged 25 to 39 with alopecia areata. Some clones in this sample may be carry-over from other donors' samples. The CDR3 region has the DNA TGTGCCAGCAGCCCCCACCCAGAGACCCAGTACTTC. It encodes CASSPHPETQYF.